This entry is about one T cell receptor beta chain. Its antigen is unknown. Per germline, CDR1 SQVTM and CDR2 ANQGSEA. The CDR3 runs 14 residues. The V end lost 6 bases, the J end lost 0 bases, and 14 bases lay between the germline ends. Cells were stimulated with overlapping HIV-1 Gag 15-mer peptides. Sorted nonresponding memory CD4+ T cells were CD40L-negative, CD69-negative, CD45RO-high. CD8+ T cells were removed from PBMCs prior to stimulation. This sample was taken from a study of persistence of HIV-infected CD4 T cells. On the study more broadly: The sample holds CD4+ T cells responsive to CMV or HIV-1 Gag.

Study results and caveats: Degenerate expanded CDR3beta sequences were enriched among CMV- and Gag-responding cells.

The immunoSEQ assay was version 4, run in survey mode. Template was genomic DNA at around 9.3 ng/uL, with up to roughly 1 ug used per sample. Generated by immunoSEQ multiplex PCR, the TCRdb table keeps only in-frame clones and is missing some. The data show about 36,000 clones, around 86% seen once. Sequences were derived from cultured CD4+ T cells from PBMCs, sampled from a patient who received antiretroviral therapy. The clonotype originates from an adult with HIV. The donor label of this sample is uncertain. The V call is TRBV29-1, the J call TRBJ1-1, with D perhaps TRBD1 (5 bases). CDR3 nucleotides: TGCAGCGTCCGGGCGACAGTTCTGAACACTGAAGCTTTCTTT. It codes for CSVRATVLNTEAFF.